Reported below is one T cell receptor (beta chain). Its antigen is currently unknown. TCRdb used MiXCR to reprocess the RT-PCR reads, holding one entry per CDR3 protein. The data show 800,000 to 1,000,000 distinct CDR3 sequences, 21% seen once. V gave up 7 bases and J gave up 0 bases, with 13 bases separating them. CDR1 and CDR2 from the germline V gene are SQVTM and ANQGSEA. This CDR3 spans 14 amino acids. These data originate in a study of response to subunit inactivated influenza vaccine. Notes on the study in general: The study's authors posited that every seasonal influenza vaccination enlists few new T cells.

The sequence was collected from a man aged 50 to 59 who received an inactivated influenza vaccine. The chain links TRBV29-1 to TRBJ1-3, with D possibly being TRBD1 (5 bases). This specimen consisted of PBMCs from blood, obtained around 5 days after vaccination. The CDR3 DNA reads TGCAGCGCCAATGGGGGTCGCTCTGGAAACACCATATATTTT. Protein product: CSANGGRSGNTIYF. The full variable domain, with the rest looked up from reference TRBV29-1 and TRBJ1-3, is SAVISQKPSRDICQRGTSLTIQCQVDSQVTMMFWYRQQPGQSLTLIATANQGSEATYESGFVIDKFPISRPNLTFSTLTVSNMSPEDSSIYLCSANGGRSGNTIYFGEGSWLTVV.